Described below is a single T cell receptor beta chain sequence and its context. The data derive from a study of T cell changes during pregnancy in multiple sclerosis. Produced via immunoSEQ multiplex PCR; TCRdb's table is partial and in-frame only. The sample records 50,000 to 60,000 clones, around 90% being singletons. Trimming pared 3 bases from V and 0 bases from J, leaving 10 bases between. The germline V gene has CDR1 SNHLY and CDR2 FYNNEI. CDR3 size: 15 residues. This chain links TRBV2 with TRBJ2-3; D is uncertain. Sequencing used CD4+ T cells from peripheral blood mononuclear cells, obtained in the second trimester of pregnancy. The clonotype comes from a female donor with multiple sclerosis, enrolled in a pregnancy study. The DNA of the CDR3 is TGTGCCAGCAGTGACGCAGGCTCTAGCACAGATACGCAGTATTTT. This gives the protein CASSDAGSSTDTQYF.